A selection of T cell receptor beta chains follows, all from one sample in a study of cytomegalovirus exposure and HLA in healthy donors. The data were produced by immunoSEQ multiplex PCR, yet TCRdb's version contains in-frame clones alone and is incomplete. The table lists 180,000 or so clones, around nine tenths of them singletons. Material: PBMCs. Receptor source: a woman in her 30s in good health and CMV-seronegative. The CDR3 runs from the conserved cysteine through the conserved F or W. The D gene is left open where the match is weak. Size values are once, few and many counts, or a class for expanded clones, and some rows have none.

cdr3_length: 14
v_call: TRBV2
d_call: NA
j_call: TRBJ1-4
clone_size: NA
cdr3_nt: TGTGCCAGCGGGAAGGGGGCAACTAATGAAAAACTGTTTTTT
cdr3_aa: CASGKGATNEKLFF

cdr3_length: 13
v_call: TRBV6-1
d_call: TRBD1
j_call: TRBJ2-7
clone_size: few
cdr3_nt: TGTGCCATCCGGGACAGGGGAGGGTACGAGCAGTACTTC
cdr3_aa: CAIRDRGGYEQYF

cdr3_length: 16
v_call: TRBV7-9
d_call: TRBD1
j_call: TRBJ2-7
clone_size: NA
cdr3_nt: TGTGCCAGCAGCTTCCGGAAGGGGACAGGGAGCTACGAGCAGTACTTC
cdr3_aa: CASSFRKGTGSYEQYF

cdr3_length: 14
v_call: TRBV10-3
d_call: NA
j_call: TRBJ2-7
clone_size: NA
cdr3_nt: TGTGCCATCAGATGGGACTCGAGCTCCTACGAGCAGTACTTC
cdr3_aa: CAIRWDSSSYEQYF

cdr3_length: 15
v_call: TRBV28
d_call: TRBD2
j_call: TRBJ2-1
clone_size: once
cdr3_nt: TGTGCCAGCAGTTTAGGACTAGCGGGCTACAATGAGCAGTTCTTC
cdr3_aa: CASSLGLAGYNEQFF

cdr3_length: 12
v_call: TRBV28
d_call: NA
j_call: TRBJ1-1
clone_size: NA
cdr3_nt: TGTGCCAGCCAGTCCAGTCCCGCTGAAGCTTTCTTT
cdr3_aa: CASQSSPAEAFF

cdr3_length: 15
v_call: TRBV7-8
d_call: TRBD1
j_call: TRBJ1-5
clone_size: NA
cdr3_nt: TGTGCCAGCAGCGGAGGGACAGGGAGGAATCAGCCCCAGCATTTT
cdr3_aa: CASSGGTGRNQPQHF

cdr3_length: 13
v_call: TRBV5-1
d_call: NA
j_call: TRBJ2-5
clone_size: NA
cdr3_nt: TGCGCCAGCAGCCTGGGGGCCCAAGAGACCCAGTACTTC
cdr3_aa: CASSLGAQETQYF

cdr3_length: 13
v_call: TRBV29-1
d_call: TRBD1
j_call: TRBJ2-7
clone_size: NA
cdr3_nt: TGCAGCGTGGGACAGGCTCTCTCCTACGAGCAGTACTTC
cdr3_aa: CSVGQALSYEQYF

cdr3_length: 13
v_call: TRBV10-1
d_call: NA
j_call: TRBJ1-2
clone_size: NA
cdr3_nt: TGCGCCAGCAGTGTTAAGACTTCCGCGAGCTACACCTTC
cdr3_aa: CASSVKTSASYTF

cdr3_length: 14
v_call: TRBV29-1
d_call: TRBD1
j_call: TRBJ1-2
clone_size: NA
cdr3_nt: TGCAGCGTTGAACAGACAGGGCAGGGATATGGCTACACCTTC
cdr3_aa: CSVEQTGQGYGYTF

cdr3_length: 15
v_call: TRBV19
d_call: TRBD2
j_call: TRBJ2-7
clone_size: NA
cdr3_nt: TGTGCCAGTAGTATCCGGACTAGCGGGACTTACGAGCAGTACTTC
cdr3_aa: CASSIRTSGTYEQYF

cdr3_length: 13
v_call: TRBV27
d_call: NA
j_call: TRBJ1-2
clone_size: few
cdr3_nt: TGTGCCAGCAGTTTAGAAGCCGTCTATGGCTACACCTTC
cdr3_aa: CASSLEAVYGYTF

cdr3_length: 17
v_call: TRBV9
d_call: TRBD2
j_call: TRBJ2-5
clone_size: few
cdr3_nt: TGTGCCAGCAGCGAGGGGACTAGCGGGGGGCGGGGAGAGACCCAGTACTTC
cdr3_aa: CASSEGTSGGRGETQYF

cdr3_length: 15
v_call: TRBV5-1
d_call: TRBD1
j_call: TRBJ1-1
clone_size: NA
cdr3_nt: TGCGCCAGCAGCTTGGTGGGACAGGGGTTAACTGAAGCTTTCTTT
cdr3_aa: CASSLVGQGLTEAFF

cdr3_length: 15
v_call: TRBV2
d_call: TRBD1
j_call: TRBJ1-4
clone_size: NA
cdr3_nt: TGTGCCAGCAGCCGGGGACAGGGGGGAAAGGAAAAACTGTTTTTT
cdr3_aa: CASSRGQGGKEKLFF

cdr3_length: 19
v_call: TRBV11-3
d_call: TRBD2
j_call: TRBJ2-1
clone_size: NA
cdr3_nt: TGTGCCAGCAGCCCTGGGATCTTTGTGGGCGGGGGGGAAGAAAATGAGCAGTTCTTC
cdr3_aa: CASSPGIFVGGGEENEQFF